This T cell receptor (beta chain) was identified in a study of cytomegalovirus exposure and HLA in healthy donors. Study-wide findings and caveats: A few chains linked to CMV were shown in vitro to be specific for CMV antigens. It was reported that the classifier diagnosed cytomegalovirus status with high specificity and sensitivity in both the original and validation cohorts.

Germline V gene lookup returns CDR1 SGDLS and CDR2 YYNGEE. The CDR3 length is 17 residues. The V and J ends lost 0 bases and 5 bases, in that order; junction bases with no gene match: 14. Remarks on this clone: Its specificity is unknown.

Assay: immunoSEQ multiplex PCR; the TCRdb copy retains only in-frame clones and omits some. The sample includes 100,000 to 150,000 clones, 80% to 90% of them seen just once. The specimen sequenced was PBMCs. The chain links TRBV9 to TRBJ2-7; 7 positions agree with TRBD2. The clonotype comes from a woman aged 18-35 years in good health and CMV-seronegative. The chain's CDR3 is CASSVATGAGTLDEQYF. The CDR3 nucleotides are TGTGCCAGCAGCGTAGCCACCGGAGCGGGGACGTTGGACGAGCAGTACTTC.